This is a list of T cell receptor beta chains from one sample in a study of T cell changes during pregnancy in multiple sclerosis. Clones were read by immunoSEQ multiplex PCR, and TCRdb kept only the in-frame ones, dropping some. The repertoire holds 84,000 or so clones, with approximately 94% as singletons. The material was peripheral blood, obtained in the third trimester of pregnancy. The receptors here all came from a female donor with multiple sclerosis, enrolled in a pregnancy study. The CDR3 runs from the conserved cysteine through the conserved F or W. D genes are given only for firm matches. Size is omitted from some rows. Given values are once, few, many or a class for expanded clones.

clone_size d_call j_call v_call cdr3_length cdr3_aa cdr3_nt
NA NA TRBJ2-5 TRBV5-1 12 CASSPVGETQYF TGCGCCAGCAGCCCGGTCGGAGAGACCCAGTACTTC
NA NA TRBJ1-3 TRBV4-2 14 CASSQGASGNTIYF TGTGCCAGCAGCCAAGGTGCGTCTGGAAACACCATATATTTT
NA TRBD2 TRBJ2-7 TRBV4-1 17 CASSQADSGGPSYEQYF TGCGCCAGCAGCCAAGCGGATAGCGGGGGGCCCTCCTACGAGCAGTACTTC
NA NA TRBJ2-2 TRBV9 17 CASTGVGRPVGDGELFF TGTGCCAGCACCGGGGTAGGGCGCCCCGTTGGTGACGGGGAGCTGTTTTTT
NA NA TRBJ1-5 TRBV21-1 17 CASSKDPNGQINQPQHF TGTGCCAGCAGCAAAGACCCGAACGGACAGATTAATCAGCCCCAGCATTTT
NA NA TRBJ2-5 TRBV7-9 15 CASSLEFGGRGTQYF TGTGCCAGCAGCTTAGAATTTGGCGGACGGGGGACCCAGTACTTC
NA TRBD2 TRBJ2-3 TRBV9 14 CASSGGGYTDTQYF TGTGCCAGCAGCGGCGGGGGATACACAGATACGCAGTATTTT
few NA TRBJ1-2 TRBV19 14 CASIRRSEAGGYTF TGTGCCAGTATCCGCAGGTCGGAGGCCGGGGGCTACACCTTC
NA NA TRBJ1-1 TRBV5-6 13 CASTPTRGTEAFF TGTGCCAGCACCCCGACCAGGGGCACTGAAGCTTTCTTT
NA NA TRBJ1-1 TRBV5-1 15 CASSLGAGTYTEAFF TGCGCCAGCAGCTTGGGGGCTGGTACGTACACTGAAGCTTTCTTT
NA TRBD1 TRBJ1-3 TRBV6-5 14 CASVSRGPGNTIYF TGTGCCAGCGTCTCCAGGGGGCCTGGAAACACCATATATTTT
NA NA TRBJ1-5 TRBV2 15 CASSGGDPGVWPQHF TGTGCCAGCAGTGGGGGGGACCCGGGTGTGTGGCCCCAGCATTTT
NA NA TRBJ1-1 TRBV9 20 CASSVGSWEGPGLIGTEAFF TGTGCCAGCAGCGTAGGTTCTTGGGAGGGGCCTGGGCTGATAGGTACTGAAGCTTTCTTT
once NA TRBJ1-6 TRBV27 15 CASKPGGAGNSPLHF TGTGCCAGCAAACCGGGAGGGGCGGGGAATTCACCCCTCCACTTT
NA TRBD1 TRBJ1-2 TRBV11-2 16 CASSVSSGQGWEGYTF TGTGCCAGCAGCGTCAGCTCGGGACAGGGTTGGGAAGGCTACACCTTC
once TRBD2 TRBJ2-1 TRBV6-5 16 CASSYLLAGGDVVRFF TGTGCCAGCAGTTACCTCCTAGCGGGGGGGGACGTGGTTCGGTTCTTC
few NA TRBJ1-1 TRBV11-2 15 CASSLAPTANTEAFF TGTGCCAGCAGCTTAGCCCCGACAGCCAACACTGAAGCTTTCTTT
NA NA TRBJ2-1 TRBV27 14 CATGGGASLNEQFF TGTGCCACTGGGGGGGGCGCGTCTCTCAATGAGCAGTTCTTC
once NA TRBJ1-3 TRBV7-9 16 CASSLILQNSGNTIYF TGTGCCAGCAGCTTAATCCTTCAGAACTCTGGAAACACCATATATTTT
once TRBD1 TRBJ2-1 TRBV6-5 15 CASSAGTGVLNEQFF TGTGCCAGCAGCGCCGGGACAGGGGTTCTCAATGAGCAGTTCTTC
NA TRBD1 TRBJ2-5 TRBV7-2 16 CASSSPSGGASETQYF TGTGCCAGCAGCTCGCCTTCAGGGGGCGCTTCGGAGACCCAGTACTTC
NA NA TRBJ2-7 TRBV5-5 13 CASSLATTYEQYF TGTGCCAGCAGCTTGGCCACAACCTACGAGCAGTACTTC
NA NA TRBJ2-7 TRBV15 14 CATSVLRGATEQYF TGTGCCACCAGCGTCCTCCGCGGGGCTACCGAGCAGTACTTC
NA NA TRBJ1-5 TRBV7-8 17 CASSLELVGLANQPQHF TGTGCCAGCAGCTTAGAGCTGGTGGGCCTTGCAAATCAGCCCCAGCATTTT
NA TRBD1 TRBJ2-1 TRBV6-5 16 CASSSPPGQGHNEQFF TGTGCCAGCAGTTCTCCCCCGGGACAGGGCCACAATGAGCAGTTCTTC
NA NA TRBJ2-5 TRBV6-5 13 CASSLDREETQYF TGTGCCAGCAGTCTCGATCGAGAGGAGACCCAGTACTTC
NA NA TRBJ1-1 TRBV9 14 CASSVGTLNTEAFF TGTGCCAGCAGCGTCGGGACATTGAACACTGAAGCTTTCTTT
NA TRBD2 TRBJ2-7 TRBV9 19 CASSAPAGSGGLRSYEQYF TGTGCCAGCAGCGCGCCGGCGGGAAGCGGGGGGCTACGCTCCTACGAGCAGTACTTC
NA NA TRBJ1-2 TRBV19 15 CASSVDSESNYGYTF TGTGCCAGTAGTGTGGACAGTGAATCTAACTATGGCTACACCTTC
NA NA TRBJ1-5 TRBV10-1 18 CASLTLQVPSGNHQPQHF TGCGCCAGCCTTACCTTACAGGTCCCGTCAGGTAATCATCAGCCCCAGCATTTT
NA TRBD1 TRBJ2-7 TRBV6-1 14 CASSEGQGSYEQYF TGTGCCAGCTCAGAAGGACAGGGGTCCTACGAGCAGTACTTC
NA NA TRBJ1-2 TRBV2 14 CASSEALRGYGYTF TGTGCCAGCAGTGAAGCGCTTAGGGGGTATGGCTACACCTTC
few TRBD1 TRBJ1-5 TRBV19 16 CASSDGETGVTQPQHF TGTGCCAGTAGTGACGGTGAGACAGGGGTGACTCAGCCCCAGCATTTT
NA NA TRBJ1-2 TRBV2 16 CASSEARQPEGYGYTF TGTGCCAGCAGTGAAGCGCGACAGCCGGAGGGGTATGGCTACACCTTC
NA TRBD1 TRBJ2-2 TRBV2 15 CASRADRSNTGELFF TGTGCCAGCAGGGCGGACAGGAGTAACACCGGGGAGCTGTTTTTT
NA NA TRBJ1-1 TRBV29-1 12 CSVVFRGTEAFF TGCAGCGTTGTGTTTAGGGGGACTGAAGCTTTCTTT
NA NA TRBJ1-6 TRBV6-1 10 CASTFSPLHF TGTGCCAGCACCTTTTCACCCCTCCACTTT
NA NA TRBJ1-1 TRBV7-3 15 CASSLGGWENTEAFF TGTGCCAGCAGCTTAGGAGGGTGGGAGAACACTGAAGCTTTCTTT
NA NA TRBJ1-5 TRBV5-1 16 CASSTGTDPSNQPQHF TGCGCCAGCAGCACGGGGACTGATCCAAGCAATCAGCCCCAGCATTTT
once TRBD2 TRBJ2-1 TRBV6-1 15 CASSETSGGYNEQFF TGTGCCAGCAGTGAGACTAGCGGGGGGTACAATGAGCAGTTCTTC
once NA TRBJ2-5 TRBV5-1 14 CASSLGLPEETQYF TGCGCCAGCAGCTTGGGACTACCCGAAGAGACCCAGTACTTC
NA NA TRBJ2-3 TRBV10-3 12 CAISEGGPSQYF TGTGCCATCAGTGAGGGGGGCCCCTCGCAGTATTTT
NA NA TRBJ2-7 TRBV11-2 18 CASSLVWATETFLDEQYF TGTGCCAGCAGCTTAGTCTGGGCGACAGAGACCTTCCTCGACGAGCAGTACTTC
NA TRBD1 TRBJ1-3 TRBV7-2 15 CASSYRDRQGNTIYF TGTGCCAGCAGCTACAGGGACAGGCAGGGAAACACCATATATTTT
once TRBD1 TRBJ2-7 TRBV4-2 15 CASSQLPQGFNEQYF TGTGCCAGCAGCCAACTTCCACAGGGGTTCAACGAGCAGTACTTC
NA TRBD1 TRBJ2-5 TRBV5-4 15 CASSLGTGFQETQYF TGTGCCAGCAGCTTGGGGACAGGGTTCCAAGAGACCCAGTACTTC
NA TRBD1 TRBJ2-1 TRBV2 17 CASSYLTPGTVVNEQFF TGTGCCAGCAGTTACCTAACCCCCGGGACAGTGGTCAATGAGCAGTTCTTC
NA NA TRBJ2-7 TRBV5-1 15 CASRGNGHVSYEQYF TGCGCCAGCAGGGGCAATGGGCACGTCTCCTACGAGCAGTACTTC
NA TRBD1 TRBJ1-5 TRBV27 15 CASSSAGGSNQPQHF TGTGCCAGCAGTTCGGCAGGGGGCAGCAATCAGCCCCAGCATTTT
NA NA TRBJ2-2 TRBV27 14 CASSKQGNTGELFF TGTGCCAGCAGTAAACAGGGGAACACCGGGGAGCTGTTTTTT
NA TRBD1 TRBJ2-7 TRBV27 13 CATARTGYYEQYF TGTGCCACCGCGAGGACAGGCTACTACGAGCAGTACTTC